These 15 T cell receptor beta chains were sequenced from one sample in a study of blood T cell repertoires in COVID-19. Here immunoSEQ multiplex PCR was the method, and the copy in TCRdb shows in-frame clones only, minus some. The sample lists roughly 45,000 clones; roughly 89% were seen once. The specimen was peripheral blood. Source of these receptors: a human donor in a cohort sampled during active COVID-19.

This clone was picked up one time. This chain uses TRBV15 with TRBJ1-1; D might be TRBD1 (5 bases). The germline V and J ends were trimmed by 0 bases and 6 bases, with 17 bases remaining between them. This CDR3 is built from 16 residues. The germline gives CDR1 LNHNV, CDR2 YYDKDF (reference sequence). The CDR3 bases are TGTGCCACCAGCAGAGAAGGTACAGGCCATATCGCTGAAGCTTTCTTT. As protein: CATSREGTGHIAEAFF.

The chain has TRBV7-9 and TRBJ2-1, with 9 bases fitting TRBD2. The CDR3 is 13 residues long. The V gene end was trimmed by 8 bases and the J gene end by 2 bases; junction bases not matched to a gene: 1. The germline V gene encodes CDR1 SEHNR and CDR2 FQNEAQ (reference sequence). The DNA for the CDR3 is TGTGCCAGCGCTAGCGGGACCTACAATGAGCAGTTCTTC. Amino acids: CASASGTYNEQFF.

This clone has only a few counts. V usage is TRBV10-3 and J usage is TRBJ2-1, with a weak D call TRBD1 (6 bases). CDR1 and CDR2 (germline): ENHRY, SYGVKD. Trimming removed 3 bases from V and 13 bases from J, with 13 bases in between. CDR3 size: 12 residues. CDR3 in DNA: TGTGCCATCAGTGAAACAGGGATAAACCAGTTCTTC. Translation gives CAISETGINQFF.

This chain connects TRBV28 to TRBJ1-2; a possible D gene is TRBD1 (5 bases). The CDR3 is made up of 13 amino acids. V was clipped by 2 bases and J by 8 bases, with 12 bases between them. In germline, CDR1 is MDHEN, CDR2 SYDVKM. CDR3 in amino acids: CASSLVRQGGYTF. In DNA, the CDR3 is TGTGCCAGCAGTTTAGTCAGGCAGGGCGGCTACACCTTC.

The V gene is TRBV4-3, the J gene TRBJ1-1; no definite D call. V was cut by 4 bases and J by 1 base, with 13 bases left in between. CDR3 size: 15 residues. The germline gives CDR1 LGHNA, CDR2 YSLEER. The CDR3 protein is CASSLELTRNTEAFF. As DNA, the CDR3 is TGCGCCAGCAGCCTTGAGTTGACAAGGAACACTGAAGCTTTCTTT.

The chain combines TRBV9 with TRBJ2-7, with TRBD1 identical over 10 bases. The germline gives CDR1 SGDLS, CDR2 YYNGEE. The CDR3 sequence is 15 residues long. V lost 0 bases to trimming and J lost 6 bases; unmatched junction nucleotides: 6. This CDR3 reads CASSVDRDRGTEQYF. In nucleotides, the CDR3 is TGTGCCAGCAGCGTAGACCGGGACAGGGGAACCGAGCAGTACTTC.

The chain has TRBV10-3 and TRBJ1-2; no firm D call. V was shortened by 7 bases and J by 0 bases, with 3 bases between the two germline ends. Germline assignment: CDR1 ENHRY and CDR2 SYGVKD. CDR3 length: 11 amino acids. CDR3 bases: TGTGCCATCACCTCTAACTATGGCTACACCTTC. Protein: CAITSNYGYTF.

The genes are TRBV19 and TRBJ1-2, with D possibly being TRBD1 (6 bases). Germline CDR1 LNHDA, CDR2 SQIVND (reference sequence). V was cut by 6 bases and J by 0 bases, with 11 bases left in between. The CDR3 length is 14 residues. The CDR3 DNA reads as TGTGCCAGTAGAGGACAGATACCTAACTATGGCTACACCTTC. Residues: CASRGQIPNYGYTF. The complete variable domain, with remaining parts taken from reference TRBV19 and TRBJ1-2, reads DGGITQSPKYLFRKEGQNVTLSCEQNLNHDAMYWYRQDPGQGLRLIYYSQIVNDFQKGDIAEGYSVSREKKESFPLTVTSAQKNPTAFYLCASRGQIPNYGYTFGSGTRLTVV.

The V and J genes are TRBV4-2 and TRBJ1-1; no reliable D call. The germline V gene has CDR1 LGHNA and CDR2 YNFKEQ. This CDR3 has 15 residues. Deletions cut 7 bases from V and 0 bases from J, with 15 bases between. The CDR3 is CASTSGYGMNTEAFF. CDR3 nucleotide sequence: TGTGCCAGCACTTCGGGGTACGGTATGAACACTGAAGCTTTCTTT.

This clone was counted a single time. The chain uses TRBV6-1 and TRBJ1-3; D uncertain. The CDR3 runs to 19 residues. The V gene lost 4 bases and the J gene lost 0 bases, with 22 bases spanning the gap. The germline CDR1 and CDR2 sequences are MNHNS and SASEGT. This CDR3 is CASSGELYPLLPSGNTIYF. The CDR3 DNA reads TGTGCCAGCAGTGGGGAGCTCTACCCATTATTGCCCTCTGGAAACACCATATATTTT.

The genes are TRBV19 and TRBJ1-2, with TRBD1 matching 8 bases. The CDR3 loop spans 16 amino acids. In germline, CDR1 is LNHDA, CDR2 SQIVND (reference sequence). The V segment lost 3 bases and the J segment 2 bases; nucleotides outside the gene matches: 8. CDR3 sequence: CASSIPWTGSNYGYTF. The CDR3 coding sequence is TGTGCCAGTAGTATCCCCTGGACAGGGTCAAACTATGGCTACACCTTC.

V and J are TRBV11-2 and TRBJ1-6; TRBD1 is a possible D gene (6 bases). Trimming removed 5 bases from V and 0 bases from J, with 17 bases in between. CDR3 length equals 18 residues. Germline lookup yields CDR1 SGHAT and CDR2 FQNNGV. Here the CDR3 DNA reads TGTGCCAGCAGCCCCGTCAGGGGACCCCTCTCCTATAATTCACCCCTCCACTTT. Translating it yields CASSPVRGPLSYNSPLHF.

This clone was recorded a few times. This rearrangement joins TRBV28 to TRBJ1-4, with D possibly matching TRBD1 (5 bases). In germline, CDR1 is MDHEN, CDR2 SYDVKM. The CDR3 spans 16 residues. V gave up 7 bases and J gave up 4 bases, with 19 bases separating them. CDR3 sequence: CASIPAGILDNEKLFF. For the CDR3, the DNA is TGTGCCAGCATCCCCGCAGGGATTCTTGATAATGAAAAACTGTTTTTT.

This chain uses TRBV24-1 with TRBJ2-6; TRBD1 aligns across 8 bases. Trimming at V came to 12 bases and at J to 0 bases, leaving 6 bases not matched to a gene. CDR3 length equals 15 residues. The germline V gene encodes CDR1 KGHDR and CDR2 SFDVKD. The CDR3 loop reads CAAGQGGSGANVLTF. The DNA for the CDR3 is TGTGCCGCCGGACAGGGCGGCTCTGGGGCCAACGTCCTGACTTTC.

The gene calls are TRBV5-4 and TRBJ1-6; 9 bases line up with TRBD1. Germline CDR1 and CDR2: SGHNT and YYREEE (reference sequence). The trim removed 4 bases at V and 0 bases at J, leaving 11 bases unmatched. The CDR3 has 19 amino acids. CDR3: CASSAHRGRRSSYNSPLHF. In DNA form, the CDR3 reads TGTGCCAGCAGCGCTCACAGGGGGCGCCGGAGCTCCTATAATTCACCCCTCCACTTT.